The clone carrying this TCR beta chain was seen more than once but under ten times. The antigen is undetermined. Trimming took off 2 bases at V and 7 bases at J, with 2 bases between the two ends. CDR1 and CDR2 (germline): SQVTM, ANQGSEA. This CDR3 is built from 9 residues. The data were obtained in a study of T-cell reconstitution after alpha-beta-depleted transplantation in children. Study-wide points: At the one-year point after transplant, T-cell counts and TCRbeta diversity were found to come mostly from T cells that had been newly produced.

Unique molecular identifiers featured in how the TCRbeta library was prepared. TCRdb itself ran the PCR reads through MiXCR, one entry per CDR3 protein. The data show hundreds of thousands of distinct CDR3 sequences, approximately 14% seen once. V is TRBV29-1 and J is TRBJ2-5; D is unclear. The source material was PBMCs, sampled before TCRalphabeta/CD19-depleted stem cell transplant. The TCR comes from a girl aged 2 to 10 with congenital amegakaryocytic thrombocytopenia, due to receive a stem cell transplant. The CDR3 is CSVESTQYF. The DNA of the CDR3 is TGCAGCGTTGAATCGACCCAGTACTTC.